One and the same sample provided the 25 T cell receptor beta chains below, sequenced in a study of blood T cell repertoires in COVID-19. Method: immunoSEQ multiplex PCR; TCRdb's copy keeps in-frame clones and lacks some. The top ten hold less than 8.5% of the sample, which has 88,000 or so clones, around 88% seen once. Sequenced material: peripheral blood. These receptors all come from a man aged 55 to 70 with acute or convalescent COVID-19.

This chain joins TRBV12-3 or TRBV12-4 and TRBJ1-2; D possibly corresponds to TRBD1 (6 bases). The CDR3 length is 13 residues. The V end lost 3 bases, the J end lost 7 bases, and 12 bases lay between the germline ends. The CDR3 DNA reads as TGTGCCAGCAGTTTCGAGGGGGTTGGTGGCTACACCTTC. Residues: CASSFEGVGGYTF.

This sequence joins TRBV19 and TRBJ1-2; TRBD1 matches at 9 bases. V gave up 4 bases and J gave up 8 bases; unmatched junction bases: 17. This CDR3 region has 17 residues. CDR1 is LNHDA and CDR2 is SQIVND in the germline V gene (reference sequence). The CDR3 DNA reads TGTGCCAGTAGTAGGAGTGGAGGACAGGGGCGGGTCTACGGCTACACCTTC. Translated: CASSRSGGQGRVYGYTF.

The chain joins TRBV7-9 to TRBJ2-1; 10 bases map to TRBD2. Trimming cost V 6 bases and J 8 bases; bases outside gene matches: 10. The CDR3 is made up of 15 amino acids. CDR1 and CDR2 (germline): SEHNR, FQNEAQ (reference sequence). The CDR3 loop is CASRLLAGVSDEQFF. The CDR3 DNA is TGTGCCAGCAGACTTCTAGCGGGAGTATCCGATGAGCAGTTCTTC.

This clone appeared once. V gene TRBV5-1 combines with J gene TRBJ2-7, with D maybe TRBD2 (5 bases). V dropped 0 bases and J dropped 6 bases, with 10 bases sitting between them. Germline V gene sequence: CDR1 SGHRS, CDR2 YFSETQ. The CDR3 contains 13 residues. DNA for the CDR3: TGCGCCAGCAGCTTGGCTATAGGAGGCGAGCAGTACTTC. It yields the protein CASSLAIGGEQYF.

The genes are TRBV10-3 and TRBJ2-1, with TRBD2 identical over 12 bases. V was clipped by 10 bases and J by 4 bases; unmatched bases: 8. This CDR3 has 15 amino acids. The germline gives CDR1 ENHRY, CDR2 SYGVKD. CDR3 sequence (DNA): TGTGCCACCGGACTAGCGGGATTTGCTTACAATGAGCAGTTCTTC. Translated: CATGLAGFAYNEQFF.

This chain uses TRBV9 with TRBJ1-2; possible D gene TRBD1, 6 bases. V was clipped by 0 bases and J by 4 bases, with 10 bases between them. The CDR3 contains 14 residues. Germline V gene lookup returns CDR1 SGDLS and CDR2 YYNGEE. The CDR3 region has the DNA TGTGCCAGCAGCGTAGCGGACAGCCGCTATGGCTACACCTTC. This gives the protein CASSVADSRYGYTF.

The V gene is TRBV12-3 or TRBV12-4, the J gene TRBJ1-3, with a possible D match to TRBD1 (6 bases). Trimming took 7 bases from V and 3 from J, leaving 7 bases between them. The CDR3 has 12 residues. CDR3 bases: TGTGCCAGCAAACAGGGTGGAAACACCATATATTTT. As protein: CASKQGGNTIYF.

V is TRBV2 and J is TRBJ1-4; 10 positions agree with TRBD1. Germline-derived CDR1 and CDR2 are SNHLY and FYNNEI. There are 16 residues in the CDR3. Trimming cost V 1 base and J 7 bases; bases outside gene matches: 6. The CDR3 sequence: CASSEENRDRGEKLFF. The DNA of the CDR3 is TGTGCCAGCAGTGAAGAAAACCGGGACAGGGGTGAAAAACTGTTTTTT.

This clone is labeled medium-sized. V is TRBV27 and J is TRBJ2-1; TRBD1 aligns across 9 bases. Losses at the gene ends were 10 bases for V and 0 bases for J; bases not matched to a gene: 7. The CDR3 has 15 amino acids. The germline gives CDR1 MNHEY, CDR2 SMNVEV (reference sequence). DNA for the CDR3: TGTGCCACTGCGACAGGGGGAGTCTCCTACAATGAGCAGTTCTTC. Protein product: CATATGGVSYNEQFF.

J is TRBJ1-1 and V is TRBV6-2 or TRBV6-3; weak D call: TRBD1 (6 bases). The germline gives CDR1 MNHEY, CDR2 SVGEGT. The CDR3 runs to 14 residues. V lost 0 bases, J lost 11 bases, and 16 bases lay in between. CDR3 amino acids: CASSYSAGAYAAFF. CDR3 sequence (DNA): TGTGCCAGCAGTTACTCCGCGGGGGCCTATGCGGCTTTCTTT.

This clone was found once. The chain uses TRBV7-9 and TRBJ2-1; the D gene is possibly TRBD2 (6 bases). Deletions cut 2 bases from V and 4 bases from J, with 15 bases between. The germline CDR1 and CDR2 sequences are SEHNR and FQNEAQ (reference sequence). CDR3 size: 16 residues. This chain's CDR3 is CASSLRRGRQYNEQFF. As DNA, the CDR3 is TGTGCCAGCAGCTTAAGGCGAGGGAGGCAGTACAATGAGCAGTTCTTC. Based on the CDR3 plus reference TRBV7-9 and TRBJ2-1, the full variable domain is DTGVSQNPRHKITKRGQNVTFRCDPISEHNRLYWYRQTLGQGPEFLTYFQNEAQLEKSRLLSDRFSAERPKGSFSTLEIQRTEQGDSAMYLCASSLRRGRQYNEQFFGPGTRLTVL.

The chain joins TRBV2 to TRBJ1-2; 7 nucleotides line up with TRBD1. This CDR3 has 15 residues. Germline lookup yields CDR1 SNHLY and CDR2 FYNNEI. The junction had 1 base not matched to a gene; V was cut back by 0 bases and J by 0 bases. CDR3 loop: CASSEAGTANYGYTF. The CDR3 nucleotides read TGTGCCAGCAGTGAAGCCGGGACAGCTAACTATGGCTACACCTTC.

The chain is built from TRBV9 and TRBJ2-7, with TRBD1 matching over 8 bases. V lost 1 base to trimming and J lost 9 bases; unmatched junction nucleotides: 12. Looked up from germline, CDR1 is SGDLS and CDR2 is YYNGEE. The CDR3 is 15 amino acids. The CDR3 nucleotides are TGTGCCAGCAGCGTAACAGGACAGGGCCAGCGAGGGCAGTACTTC. It specifies CASSVTGQGQRGQYF.

V is TRBV3-1 (or the pseudogene TRBV3-2) and J is TRBJ1-1; unclear D gene. There are 13 residues in the CDR3. CDR1 LGHDT and CDR2 YNNKEL come from the germline V gene (reference sequence). V was pared by 3 bases and J by 0 bases, with 5 bases between. The CDR3 protein is CASSQGLNTEAFF. The CDR3 DNA reads TGTGCCAGCAGCCAGGGCCTGAACACTGAAGCTTTCTTT.

This clone showed up just once. The chain combines TRBV19 with TRBJ1-1; D ambiguous. V was shortened by 6 bases and J by 6 bases, with 17 bases between the two germline ends. CDR1 is LNHDA and CDR2 is SQIVND in the germline V gene (reference sequence). The CDR3 loop spans 14 amino acids. CDR3 region: CASRVRGGLAEAFF. The CDR3, as DNA: TGTGCCAGTAGAGTGCGGGGTGGTCTGGCTGAAGCTTTCTTT.

This chain joins TRBV5-6 and TRBJ2-1; tentative D call: TRBD1 (6 bases). Per the germline V gene, CDR1 is SGHDT and CDR2 is YYEEEE. The CDR3 consists of 16 residues. V was trimmed by 2 bases and J by 3 bases, leaving 15 bases between them. CDR3 DNA sequence: TGTGCCAGCAGCTTTTCCACTAAAGGGGGCTACAATGAGCAGTTCTTC. Translated: CASSFSTKGGYNEQFF.

V gene TRBV27 combines with J gene TRBJ2-5, with D perhaps matching TRBD1 (6 bases). V was pared by 7 bases and J by 5 bases, with 20 bases between. The CDR3 totals 15 residues. Germline V gives CDR1 MNHEY, CDR2 SMNVEV (reference sequence). CDR3 loop: CASTSPRDKGETQYF. As DNA, the CDR3 is TGTGCCAGCACCTCGCCTCGGGACAAGGGGGAGACCCAGTACTTC.

V usage is TRBV5-1 and J usage is TRBJ2-3; 11 nucleotides align to TRBD2. J was trimmed by 1 base and V by 4 bases; bases with no gene match: 2. The germline CDR1 and CDR2 sequences are SGHRS and YFSETQ. This CDR3 spans 15 amino acids. The CDR3 here is CASSPLAGGTDTQYF. For the CDR3, the DNA is TGCGCCAGCAGCCCACTAGCGGGGGGCACAGATACGCAGTATTTT.

This rearrangement joins TRBV29-1 to TRBJ2-3; TRBD1 aligns across 7 bases. This CDR3 spans 13 amino acids. V was clipped by 7 bases and J by 6 bases; unmatched bases: 10. Looked up from germline, CDR1 is SQVTM and CDR2 is ANQGSEA. The CDR3: CSAQQGVWDTQYF. The CDR3 DNA sequence: TGCAGCGCTCAGCAGGGGGTGTGGGATACGCAGTATTTT.

The V gene is TRBV19, the J gene TRBJ2-1, with D possibly matching TRBD2 (5 bases). The CDR3 is 15 residues long. In germline, CDR1 is LNHDA, CDR2 SQIVND (reference sequence). V was clipped by 3 bases and J by 4 bases, with 13 bases between them. The DNA for the CDR3 is TGTGCCAGTAGTATCCCTATATCGGGGTACAATGAGCAGTTCTTC. Its translation: CASSIPISGYNEQFF.

The chain carries TRBV9 and TRBJ2-2; D perhaps matches TRBD1 (5 bases). In germline, CDR1 is SGDLS, CDR2 YYNGEE. This CDR3 region has 14 residues. V dropped 0 bases and J dropped 6 bases, with 9 bases sitting between them. CDR3 nucleotides: TGTGCCAGCAGCGTAGTTTCAGGGCCCGGGGAGCTGTTTTTT. It translates to CASSVVSGPGELFF.

The CDR3 nucleotides read TGTGCCAGCAGACTACAGGGGTATGGCTACACCTTC. Amino acids: CASRLQGYGYTF. The gene calls are TRBV12-3 or TRBV12-4 and TRBJ1-2; 7 bases are a match to TRBD1. V dropped 6 bases and J dropped 5; count of bases not matched to a gene: 3. This CDR3 is built from 12 residues.

The chain uses TRBV2 and TRBJ2-1; TRBD1 aligns across 9 bases. With V trimmed by 3 bases and J by 8 bases, 8 bases remained unmatched. From germline, CDR1 is SNHLY and CDR2 FYNNEI. The CDR3 spans 15 residues. As DNA, the CDR3 is TGTGCCAGCAGTGAGACAGGGACAGGGATGCATGAGCAGTTCTTC. Its translation: CASSETGTGMHEQFF.

This rearrangement joins TRBV10-3 to TRBJ2-5, with 13 bases identical to TRBD2. The germline V gene has CDR1 ENHRY and CDR2 SYGVKD. The CDR3 extends over 16 amino acids. Trimming removed 3 bases from V and 5 bases from J; junction bases left unmatched: 6. CDR3 loop: CAISDRLAGGLETQYF. The DNA of the CDR3 is TGTGCCATCAGTGATAGACTAGCGGGAGGTCTGGAGACCCAGTACTTC.

This rearrangement joins TRBV18 to TRBJ1-1, with a weak D call TRBD1 (5 bases). Germline loops: CDR1 KGHSH, CDR2 LQKENI. V was shortened by 1 base and J by 4 bases, with 13 bases between the two germline ends. The CDR3 covers 15 residues. The CDR3 nucleotides read TGTGCCAGCTCACCACACCAGGGTTTTGGCACTGAAGCTTTCTTT. Amino acids: CASSPHQGFGTEAFF. The variable domain in full, completed from reference TRBV18 and TRBJ1-1, reads NAGVMQNPRHLVRRRGQEARLRCSPMKGHSHVYWYRQLPEEGLKFMVYLQKENIIDESGMPKERFSAEFPKEGPSILRIQQVVRGDSAAYFCASSPHQGFGTEAFFGQGTRLTVV.